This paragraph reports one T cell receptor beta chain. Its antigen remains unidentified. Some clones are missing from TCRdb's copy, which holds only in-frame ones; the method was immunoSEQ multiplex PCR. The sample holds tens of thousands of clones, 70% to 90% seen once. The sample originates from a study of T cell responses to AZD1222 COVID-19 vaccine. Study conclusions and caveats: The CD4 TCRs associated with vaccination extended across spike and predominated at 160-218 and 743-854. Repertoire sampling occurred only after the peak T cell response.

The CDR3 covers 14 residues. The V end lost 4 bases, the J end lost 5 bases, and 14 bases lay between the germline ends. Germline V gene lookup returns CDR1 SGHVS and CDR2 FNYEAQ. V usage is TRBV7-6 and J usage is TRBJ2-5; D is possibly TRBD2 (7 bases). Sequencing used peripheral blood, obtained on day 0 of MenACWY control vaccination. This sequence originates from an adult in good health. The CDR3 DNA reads TGTGCCAGCAGCTCCGAAGGGGGAGGGGAGACCCAGTACTTC. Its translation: CASSSEGGGETQYF.